This TCR beta chain comes out of a study of blood T cell repertoires in COVID-19. Study summary: COVID-19 samples collected from the United States, Italy and Spain covered acute and convalescent phases. PBMCs, B-cell-depleted T cells, or T cells were the source of the cDNA or gDNA that made up the material.

In the authors' methods: Estimates of nucleated cell counts were drawn from the amplification of reference gene primers. The protocol was immunoSEQ multiplex PCR, while the TCRdb copy is restricted to in-frame clones and leaves out a portion. V, J and clone size reflect that table, while D and trimming were determined from the DNA. The table has 160,000 or so clones, 88% seen once. Per the germline V gene, CDR1 is SGDLS and CDR2 is YYNGEE. With V trimmed by 5 bases and J by 6 bases, 6 bases remained unmatched. The CDR3 has 14 amino acids. This clone has just one count. V usage is TRBV9 and J usage is TRBJ2-3, with 10 bases identical to TRBD2. The origin of this receptor is an older woman with acute or convalescent COVID-19. Sequencing input: peripheral blood. CDR3 sequence (DNA): TGTGCCAGCAGGTCCAGCGGGGGGGGCGATACGCAGTATTTT. Its translation: CASRSSGGGDTQYF.